This T cell receptor (beta chain) was retrieved from a study of T cell responses to AZD1222 COVID-19 vaccine (dated by TCRdb to about 2021). For the study in its entirety: A total of around 240 trial participants underwent TCR sequencing, of whom 200 to 220 had received two doses of AZD1222 and 26 had received two doses of the MenACWY control vaccine. Trial participants were enrolled by age into subgroups of 18-55, 56-69 and 70-plus years, and around 150, 28 and 57 TCR-sequenced participants, respectively, were included in these subgroups.

From a lookup of the germline V gene, CDR1 and CDR2 are SGDLS and YYNGEE. Trimming takes 7 bases from V and 1 base from J, and the germline ends sit 8 bases apart. Its CDR3 holds 12 amino acids, cysteine through phenylalanine. Left in the record is the CDR3 DNA by itself, 36 bases read in frame from the first base. The sample's time point label, decoded: about 28 days (+/-7) after the second vaccine dose. Because spike-specific TCR depth and breadth did not differ between the two schedules, AZD1222 recipients who got a second dose at roughly 4 weeks were pooled with those who got a second dose at roughly 12 weeks. Vaccinee samples were obtained from the UK trials COV001 and COV002, which included a single-blind randomized controlled phase 2/3 trial of AZD1222 (ChAdOx1 nCoV-19) in healthy adults. For TCRbeta chain sequencing, PBMC samples were collected from trial participants at day 0 and at day 28 after the second dose.

What the study reported, not specific to this receptor: Only six AZD1222 recipients were SARS-CoV-2 seropositive at baseline, limiting conclusions about previously exposed vaccinees. Participants were mostly white British, with more females than males. The authors suggested clonal diversity may have been underestimated. The whole spike protein was spanned by vaccine-associated CD4 TCRs, and dominant responses were seen in regions 160-218 and 743-854. Reportedly, almost half of the unique spike-specific TCRs recognized epitopes lying outside the regions that are mutated in the B.1.351 and B.1.1.7 variants. Spike-specific TCR breadth and depth rose significantly after two AZD1222 doses compared with day 0 and with MenACWY recipients. In the small 56-69-year group, the increase in depth fell short of significance, most likely because of low power. Because no day 14 peak-response samples were available, repertoires were characterized only after the peak T cell response.

Notes on this clone: Its antigen has not been determined. No per-base quality is available; no much larger clone lies one base away.

The CDR3 regions of human TCRbeta chains were analyzed by immunosequencing. Concerning the study's data processing: TCRs in the repertoires were matched against a reference library of SARS-CoV-2-specific TCRs that had been generated with the MIRA antigen-specificity platform. Breadth was defined as the fraction of unique TCRs that were SARS-CoV-2-associated, and depth was defined as the fraction of total T cells that were SARS-CoV-2-associated. Using the MIRA data, every spike-specific TCR was mapped to the spike region that the TCR reacted to and assigned to either a CD4 or a CD8 class. Log10-transformed breadth and depth values were compared by one-way ANOVA with Sidak's multiple comparisons tests. TCRdb carries this immuneACCESS record with in-frame sequences only. Its versions omit some clonotypes, under half of them owing to an unresolved V gene in the studies checked, with the rest unexplained. Clonal size and the V and J genes are those of that table, whereas D and trimming came from the DNA. The sample contains about 94,000 clones, 85% of them found a single time. Clones ranked in the top ten supply about 4.6% of the sample.

The TCR comes from an adult who received the AZD1222 COVID-19 vaccine. Source: peripheral blood, taken 28 days after the second AZD1222 dose. This sequence uses TRBV9 and TRBJ1-1, with a tentative D gene TRBD1 over 5 matching bases. The DNA is TGTGCCAGCTCCAGGGCGAACACTGAAGCTTTCTTT. Its protein product is CASSRANTEAFF.